A selection of T cell receptor beta chains follows, all from one sample in a study of T cells in Graves' hyperthyroidism and ophthalmopathy. TCRdb itself ran the multiplex PCR reads through MiXCR, one entry per CDR3 protein. The sample includes around 300,000 distinct CDR3 sequences, approximately 14% seen only once; the top ten take roughly 35%. The material sequenced was blood. Source of these receptors: a woman aged 40-49 years with Graves' ophthalmopathy. CDR3s include the opening cysteine and the closing phenylalanine or tryptophan. Each record gives: clone size, J gene, D gene, V gene, CDR3 protein, CDR3 DNA. A D gene is named only where the DNA matches it firmly. Expanded clones are given a class, and other clones once, few, many or no size at all.

abundance: -; j_gene: TRBJ1-6; d_gene: -; v_gene: TRBV7-9; CDR3aa: CASRRGGSSYNSPLHF; CDR3nt: TGTGCCAGCAGAAGGGGGGGTAGCTCCTATAATTCACCCCTCCACTTT
abundance: many; j_gene: TRBJ1-2; d_gene: TRBD1; v_gene: TRBV6-5; CDR3aa: CASSYHDRGEGYTF; CDR3nt: TGTGCCAGCAGTTACCACGACAGGGGGGAGGGCTACACCTTC
abundance: few; j_gene: TRBJ2-1; d_gene: TRBD2; v_gene: TRBV24-1; CDR3aa: CAASDGGLANEQFF; CDR3nt: TGTGCCGCCAGTGATGGTGGACTAGCCAATGAGCAGTTCTTC
abundance: -; j_gene: TRBJ2-2; d_gene: -; v_gene: TRBV11-3; CDR3aa: CASSLWGVSRPPAGELFF; CDR3nt: TGTGCCAGCAGCTTATGGGGGGTCAGTCGACCGCCCGCCGGGGAGCTGTTTTTT
abundance: many; j_gene: TRBJ1-1; d_gene: -; v_gene: TRBV20-1; CDR3aa: CSARRGNTEAFF; CDR3nt: TGCAGTGCTAGGCGGGGTAACACTGAAGCTTTCTTT
abundance: many; j_gene: TRBJ1-1; d_gene: -; v_gene: TRBV20-1; CDR3aa: CSASPRVSTEAFF; CDR3nt: TGCAGTGCGAGCCCGAGGGTATCCACTGAAGCTTTCTTT
abundance: many; j_gene: TRBJ2-1; d_gene: -; v_gene: TRBV10-3; CDR3aa: CAISSAGGKSEQFF; CDR3nt: TGTGCCATCAGCTCCGCTGGAGGGAAAAGTGAGCAGTTCTTC
abundance: -; j_gene: TRBJ1-4; d_gene: TRBD1; v_gene: TRBV29-1; CDR3aa: CSVTGGTVREKLFF; CDR3nt: TGCAGCGTTACAGGGGGAACGGTACGTGAAAAACTGTTTTTT
abundance: many; j_gene: TRBJ1-4; d_gene: -; v_gene: TRBV20-1; CDR3aa: CSASMGQREKLFF; CDR3nt: TGCAGTGCTAGCATGGGACAACGTGAAAAACTGTTTTTT
abundance: -; j_gene: TRBJ2-7; d_gene: TRBD2; v_gene: TRBV30; CDR3aa: CAWSPTAGGSEQYF; CDR3nt: TGTGCCTGGAGTCCTACGGCGGGAGGAAGCGAGCAGTACTTC
abundance: -; j_gene: TRBJ1-2; d_gene: TRBD1; v_gene: TRBV30; CDR3aa: CAWNRGYYGYTF; CDR3nt: TGTGCCTGGAACAGGGGGTACTATGGCTACACCTTC
abundance: few; j_gene: TRBJ1-2; d_gene: -; v_gene: TRBV11-2; CDR3aa: CASSLGYRELGGYTF; CDR3nt: TGTGCCAGCAGCTTAGGATACAGGGAATTGGGAGGCTACACCTTC
abundance: -; j_gene: TRBJ2-1; d_gene: -; v_gene: TRBV30; CDR3aa: CAWSVGPLVPEQFF; CDR3nt: TGTGCCTGGAGTGTCGGTCCACTGGTCCCTGAGCAGTTCTTC
abundance: -; j_gene: TRBJ2-3; d_gene: -; v_gene: TRBV19; CDR3aa: CASTTTWDTNTDTQYF; CDR3nt: TGTGCCAGCACTACGACCTGGGACACCAACACAGATACGCAGTATTTT
abundance: few; j_gene: TRBJ1-6; d_gene: -; v_gene: TRBV19; CDR3aa: CASKGGADNSPLHF; CDR3nt: TGTGCCAGTAAAGGGGGGGCCGACAATTCACCCCTCCACTTT
abundance: few; j_gene: TRBJ2-2; d_gene: -; v_gene: TRBV4-2; CDR3aa: CASSQGSLAFTGELFF; CDR3nt: TGTGCCAGCAGCCAAGGATCTCTGGCATTCACCGGGGAGCTGTTTTTT
abundance: many; j_gene: TRBJ1-1; d_gene: -; v_gene: TRBV30; CDR3aa: CAWMPRMNTEAFF; CDR3nt: TGTGCCTGGATGCCCAGGATGAACACTGAAGCTTTCTTT
abundance: -; j_gene: TRBJ2-2; d_gene: TRBD2; v_gene: TRBV29-1; CDR3aa: CSVRTSGRVGNGELFF; CDR3nt: TGCAGCGTCCGGACTAGCGGGAGGGTTGGCAACGGGGAGCTGTTTTTT
abundance: -; j_gene: TRBJ2-7; d_gene: -; v_gene: TRBV5-1; CDR3aa: CASSLKPVLAPFYEQYF; CDR3nt: TGCGCCAGCAGCTTGAAACCAGTACTAGCCCCTTTCTACGAGCAGTACTTC
abundance: many; j_gene: TRBJ2-3; d_gene: -; v_gene: TRBV12-3/TRBV12-4; CDR3aa: CASSLPRGFTDTQYF; CDR3nt: TGTGCCAGCAGTCTACCAAGGGGGTTCACAGATACGCAGTATTTT
abundance: many; j_gene: TRBJ2-2; d_gene: TRBD1; v_gene: TRBV24-1; CDR3aa: CATSDASGTVNTGELFF; CDR3nt: TGTGCCACCAGTGACGCTTCCGGGACAGTGAACACCGGGGAGCTGTTTTTT
abundance: -; j_gene: TRBJ2-5; d_gene: -; v_gene: TRBV20-1; CDR3aa: CSAPVPPLTQETQYF; CDR3nt: TGCAGTGCACCTGTCCCCCCCCTGACCCAAGAGACCCAGTACTTC
abundance: -; j_gene: TRBJ1-2; d_gene: -; v_gene: TRBV27; CDR3aa: CASSPLPALADYGYTF; CDR3nt: TGTGCCAGCAGTCCCCTCCCGGCCTTAGCGGACTATGGCTACACCTTC
abundance: many; j_gene: TRBJ1-2; d_gene: -; v_gene: TRBV10-3; CDR3aa: CAVTGGAEYGYTF; CDR3nt: TGTGCCGTAACCGGGGGGGCCGAATATGGCTACACCTTC
abundance: many; j_gene: TRBJ2-3; d_gene: -; v_gene: TRBV9; CDR3aa: CASSWRVNTDTQYF; CDR3nt: TGTGCCAGCAGCTGGCGAGTGAACACAGATACGCAGTATTTT
abundance: many; j_gene: TRBJ2-3; d_gene: -; v_gene: TRBV20-1; CDR3aa: CSAPRGQDTQYF; CDR3nt: TGCAGTGCTCCCCGGGGGCAGGATACGCAGTATTTT
abundance: many; j_gene: TRBJ2-1; d_gene: TRBD1; v_gene: TRBV6-1; CDR3aa: CASNRGLHEQFF; CDR3nt: TGTGCCAGCAACAGGGGGCTCCATGAGCAGTTCTTC
abundance: few; j_gene: TRBJ1-3; d_gene: TRBD1; v_gene: TRBV10-3; CDR3aa: CAITQGPGNTIYF; CDR3nt: TGTGCCATCACACAGGGGCCCGGAAACACCATATATTTT
abundance: -; j_gene: TRBJ2-3; d_gene: TRBD2; v_gene: TRBV12-3/TRBV12-4; CDR3aa: CASSFRVAGGWYF; CDR3nt: TGTGCCAGCAGTTTCAGGGTAGCGGGAGGGTGGTATTTT
abundance: many; j_gene: TRBJ2-3; d_gene: TRBD2; v_gene: TRBV7-9; CDR3aa: CASSSLAEDTQYF; CDR3nt: TGTGCCAGCAGCTCTCTAGCGGAAGATACGCAGTATTTT
abundance: few; j_gene: TRBJ1-2; d_gene: TRBD1; v_gene: TRBV24-1; CDR3aa: CATSDQGDNYGYTF; CDR3nt: TGTGCCACCAGTGATCAGGGGGATAACTATGGCTACACCTTC
abundance: many; j_gene: TRBJ1-1; d_gene: TRBD1; v_gene: TRBV7-9; CDR3aa: CASSGTDMGTEAFF; CDR3nt: TGTGCCAGCTCCGGGACAGACATGGGCACTGAAGCTTTCTTT
abundance: -; j_gene: TRBJ1-2; d_gene: -; v_gene: TRBV20-1; CDR3aa: CSAAPGFDYGYTF; CDR3nt: TGCAGTGCTGCCCCAGGGTTCGACTATGGCTACACCTTC
abundance: -; j_gene: TRBJ2-7; d_gene: TRBD1; v_gene: TRBV7-3; CDR3aa: CASSFSGTESYEQYF; CDR3nt: TGTGCCAGCAGCTTCTCCGGGACAGAGTCCTACGAGCAGTACTTC
abundance: many; j_gene: TRBJ2-1; d_gene: -; v_gene: TRBV20-1; CDR3aa: CSVERDSYNEQFF; CDR3nt: TGCAGTGTCGAACGGGACTCATACAATGAGCAGTTCTTC
abundance: -; j_gene: TRBJ2-3; d_gene: TRBD2; v_gene: TRBV12-3/TRBV12-4; CDR3aa: CVSSKMGGLASVIGGTDTQYF; CDR3nt: TGTGTCAGCAGTAAAATGGGGGGACTAGCGAGCGTAATCGGGGGCACAGATACGCAGTATTTC
abundance: many; j_gene: TRBJ1-2; d_gene: -; v_gene: TRBV28; CDR3aa: CASSYWRVVNYGYTF; CDR3nt: TGTGCCAGCAGTTATTGGAGGGTTGTCAACTATGGCTACACCTTC
abundance: -; j_gene: TRBJ2-2; d_gene: -; v_gene: TRBV5-6; CDR3aa: CASTHLWGNTGELFF; CDR3nt: TGTGCCAGCACCCATCTATGGGGAAACACCGGGGAGCTGTTTTTT
abundance: -; j_gene: TRBJ2-5; d_gene: -; v_gene: TRBV5-4; CDR3aa: CASSLAGPGITPQYF; CDR3nt: TGTGCCAGCAGCTTGGCCGGCCCGGGGATAACACCCCAGTACTTC